A selection of T cell receptor beta chains follows, all from one sample in a study of response to subunit inactivated influenza vaccine. TCRdb re-called the RT-PCR reads through MiXCR, storing one row per CDR3 protein. The sample includes about 800,000 distinct CDR3 sequences, 21% seen only once; the top ten take roughly a tenth. Here the sequenced sample was PBMCs from blood, taken 5 days after vaccination. The receptors stem from a middle-aged man who received an inactivated influenza vaccine. CDR3s include the opening cysteine and the closing phenylalanine or tryptophan. A D gene is named only where the DNA matches it firmly. Not every row has a clone size; where given, it reads once, few, many or a size class.

V	size	J	D	DNA	CDR3
TRBV7-9	-	TRBJ1-2	-	TGTGCCAGCAGCTTAGACAGGGCACTAAGCTATGGCTACACCTTC	CASSLDRALSYGYTF
TRBV9	few	TRBJ1-1	-	TGTGCCAGCAGCCCCAGTCCGAGGGGGACTGAAGCTTTCTTT	CASSPSPRGTEAFF
TRBV6-2/TRBV6-3	-	TRBJ1-5	TRBD1	TGTGCCAGCAGTCCCAGGGGACAGTATAGCAATCAGCCCCAGCATTTT	CASSPRGQYSNQPQHF
TRBV12-3/TRBV12-4	few	TRBJ2-2	-	TGTGCCAGCAGTTTTCGGGCAATCGGGGAGCTGTTTTTT	CASSFRAIGELFF
TRBV4-2	-	TRBJ2-3	TRBD1	TGTGCCAGCTCAGGGGGACGCTTCACAGATACGCAGTATTTT	CASSGGRFTDTQYF
TRBV5-6	-	TRBJ2-1	-	TGTGCCAGCAGCTCCGGGCTCCTCTGCTACAATGAGCAGTTCTTC	CASSSGLLCYNEQFF
TRBV10-3	many	TRBJ2-1	-	TGTGCCATCAGTGATACGGACAATGAGCAGTTCTTC	CAISDTDNEQFF
TRBV6-2/TRBV6-3	-	TRBJ2-7	TRBD2	TGTGCCAGCAGCTACGCCCCTCCTAGCGGGAGTTACGAGCAGTACTTC	CASSYAPPSGSYEQYF
TRBV10-3	-	TRBJ2-3	-	TGTGCCATCAGTGCCCGACAGGACGCAGATACGCAGTATTTT	CAISARQDADTQYF
TRBV29-1	-	TRBJ2-5	TRBD2	TGCAGCGTTGGGGGCTCGGGGGGAACTCAAGAGACCCAGTACTTC	CSVGGSGGTQETQYF
TRBV2	-	TRBJ2-3	TRBD2	TGTACCCGCAGTTCCAGACTAGCGGGAGGGCCGAGCACAGATACGCAGTATTTT	CTRSSRLAGGPSTDTQYF
TRBV5-1	-	TRBJ2-5	TRBD1	TGCGCCAGCAGCTTGGAGGGACAGTACCAAGAGACCCAGTACTTC	CASSLEGQYQETQYF
TRBV5-1	many	TRBJ2-1	TRBD1	TGCGCCAGCAGCTTGGATGGACAGGGGGGCTACAATGAGCAGTTCTTC	CASSLDGQGGYNEQFF
TRBV7-2	-	TRBJ1-2	-	TGTGCCAGCAGCCGAGGGGGGGACTATGGCTACACCTTC	CASSRGGDYGYTF
TRBV12-3/TRBV12-4	many	TRBJ1-1	-	TGTGCCAGCAGTTTTTTGGGGACTGAAGCTTTCTTT	CASSFLGTEAFF
TRBV3-1	few	TRBJ2-1	TRBD2	TGTGCCAGCAGCCGGTTCCTAGCGGGGGGAGACAATGAGCAGTTCTTC	CASSRFLAGGDNEQFF
TRBV3-1	few	TRBJ1-1	-	TGTGCCAGCAGCCCATCACGTCTGAACACTGAAGCTTTCTTT	CASSPSRLNTEAFF
TRBV4-1	-	TRBJ1-1	-	TGCGCCAGCAGCCAAGGGGGGTTCGGGACTGAAGCTTTCTTT	CASSQGGFGTEAFF
TRBV12-3/TRBV12-4	few	TRBJ1-4	TRBD1	TGTGCCAGCAGTCGGACACAGGGGGCGCGGGCTAATGAAAAACTGTTTTTT	CASSRTQGARANEKLFF
TRBV20-1	-	TRBJ2-7	TRBD2	TGCAGTGCTAGAGTTTTAGCGGGAGGGTTCTCCTACGAGCAGTACTTC	CSARVLAGGFSYEQYF
TRBV20-1	few	TRBJ2-4	-	TGCAGTGCCCGGAACCAGGGGAGCCAAATTCTAGCCAAAAACATTCAGTACTTC	CSARNQGSQILAKNIQYF
TRBV30	-	TRBJ2-7	TRBD1	TGTGCCTTGATTAACAGGGGCTGGCAGTACTTC	CALINRGWQYF
TRBV7-2	few	TRBJ2-1	-	TGTGCCAGCAGCTCCTCCGCCGGGACCTACAATGAGCAGTTCTTC	CASSSSAGTYNEQFF
TRBV6-2/TRBV6-3	-	TRBJ2-1	TRBD2	TGTGCCAGCAGTTACTCGCTTCCGGGGGGACCCTACAATGAGCAGTTCTTC	CASSYSLPGGPYNEQFF
TRBV4-1	-	TRBJ2-3	TRBD2	TGCGCCAGCAGCCCGCGGACTAGCGCAGATACGCAGTATTTT	CASSPRTSADTQYF
TRBV12-2	few	TRBJ2-7	-	TGTGCTCTACCCCGGGGCGGGGTTACCATCTACGAGCAGTACTTC	CALPRGGVTIYEQYF
TRBV6-1	many	TRBJ2-3	-	TGTGCCAGCAGACCCGGGACTTGGGGAAGCACAGATACGCAGTATTTT	CASRPGTWGSTDTQYF
TRBV5-6	-	TRBJ2-7	-	TGTGCCAGCAGCTTGGGTCCCAGTGCGACGTACGAGCAGTACTTC	CASSLGPSATYEQYF
TRBV6-1	few	TRBJ2-5	-	TGTGCCAGCAGTAAGCCCGGACTAGAGACCCAGTACTTC	CASSKPGLETQYF
TRBV5-1	-	TRBJ2-1	-	TGCGCCCGCGTGTTGGAGGTTGGGGGGAGAAGTGCTGAGCAGTTCTTC	CARVLEVGGRSAEQFF
TRBV28	-	TRBJ2-5	TRBD1	TGTGCCAGCAGTTCCTCGGGACAGGGGCTGGAGACCCAGTACTTC	CASSSSGQGLETQYF
TRBV15	-	TRBJ1-1	-	TGTGCCACCAAGACAAGGAGGGACACTGAAGCTTTCTTT	CATKTRRDTEAFF
TRBV28	-	TRBJ2-5	TRBD1	TGTGCCAGCAGTTTAGGGTCAGGGGGCTACCAAGAGACCCAGTACTTC	CASSLGSGGYQETQYF
TRBV7-2	once	TRBJ1-5	TRBD1	TGTGCCAGCAGCACTCAGGGGGCCGGACGCAATCAGCCCCAGCATTTT	CASSTQGAGRNQPQHF
TRBV28	-	TRBJ2-5	-	TGTGCCTTGAGGGTGGGATCGGGACCCCCGTACCAAGAGACCCAGTACTTC	CALRVGSGPPYQETQYF